These 4 T cell receptor beta chains were all obtained from the same sample, sequenced in a study of cytomegalovirus exposure and HLA in healthy donors. Primers for the PCR totalled 60 Vbeta and 13 Jbeta. Method: immunoSEQ multiplex PCR; TCRdb's copy keeps in-frame clones and lacks some. The data contain 150,000 to 200,000 clones, around 80% of them seen just once; the ten biggest clones take up 8.5%. Sequencing input: PBMCs. These receptors were collected from a male donor in good health and CMV-seropositive.

The chain joins TRBV27 to TRBJ1-4; D unclear. Trimming shortened V by 7 bases and J by 2 bases, and 11 bases separated the two germline ends. The CDR3 is made up of 14 amino acids. Germline assignment: CDR1 MNHEY and CDR2 SMNVEV (reference sequence). CDR3 sequence: CASKPFATNEKLFF. CDR3 sequence (DNA): TGTGCCAGCAAACCCTTCGCGACTAATGAAAAACTGTTTTTT.

The chain links TRBV5-1 to TRBJ1-2; 7 bases align to TRBD1. The CDR3 sequence is 14 residues long. CDR1 is SGHRS and CDR2 is YFSETQ in the germline V gene. The ends lost 1 base at V and 2 bases at J; junction bases unmatched: 2. The CDR3: CASSLTGANYGYTF. The CDR3 DNA reads TGCGCCAGCAGCTTGACAGGGGCAAACTATGGCTACACCTTC.

The chain employs TRBV27 and TRBJ1-2, with a tentative D call TRBD1 (6 bases). Trimming removed 2 bases from V and 4 bases from J, with 11 bases in between. Per the germline V gene, CDR1 is MNHEY and CDR2 is SMNVEV (reference sequence). The CDR3 totals 14 residues. CDR3 amino acids: CASSLIQGGYGYTF. In DNA form, the CDR3 reads TGTGCCAGCAGTTTAATACAGGGCGGCTATGGCTACACCTTC.

The chain is built from TRBV7-9 and TRBJ1-4, with D hard to call. In germline, CDR1 is SEHNR, CDR2 FQNEAQ (reference sequence). V lost 2 bases and J 3 bases, leaving 7 bases between the germline ends. The CDR3 runs to 14 residues. The CDR3 sequence is CASSLPGSNEKLFF. The DNA for the CDR3 is TGTGCCAGCAGCTTACCCGGGTCTAATGAAAAACTGTTTTTT.